This T cell receptor beta chain originates from a study of blood T cell repertoires in COVID-19. Study overall: The United States, Italy and Spain supplied acute and convalescent COVID-19 samples. Nucleic acid was either cDNA or gDNA, and it came from T cells, B-cell-depleted T cells, or PBMCs.

Per the original data handling: Estimates of nucleated cell counts were drawn from the amplification of reference gene primers. TCRdb's table, derived via immunoSEQ multiplex PCR, lists solely in-frame clones and lacks some. V and J calls and clone size are as listed in that table; D and trimming were resolved from the DNA. Of approximately 40,000 clones listed, about 89% were seen once; the top ten hold roughly 6.1%. Germline V gene sequence: CDR1 KGHSH, CDR2 LQKENI. V was shortened by 4 bases and J by 8 bases, with 17 bases between the two germline ends. This CDR3 has 14 residues. The sequence was collected from a human donor in a cohort sampled during active COVID-19. The V gene is TRBV18, the J gene TRBJ1-2; TRBD1 might be the D (5 bases). Sequencing input: peripheral blood. The CDR3 here is CASSLRTLDRGYTF. CDR3 in DNA: TGTGCCAGCTCACTCCGGACCCTAGACAGAGGCTACACCTTC.